These 11 T cell receptor beta chains were all obtained from the same sample, sequenced in a study of blood T cells in healthy people across ages. The authors ran a second PCR of 7 to 11 cycles using a sample-barcoded 5' primer and a J-beta primer mix. TCRdb ran MiXCR on the 5' RACE reads and lists one entry per CDR3 protein. The sample includes under 2,000,000 distinct CDR3 sequences, around 48% of them seen just once. The sequenced sample consisted of blood. These receptors all come from a woman in her thirties or forties in good health.

V and J are TRBV12-3 or TRBV12-4 and TRBJ2-7; D is unclear. The length of the CDR3 is 12 residues. V lost 6 bases, J lost 1 base, and 7 bases lay in between. Here the CDR3 reads CASRGWSYEQYF. CDR3 sequence (DNA): TGTGCCAGCAGGGGTTGGTCCTACGAGCAGTACTTC.

A few counts support this clonotype. The rearrangement links TRBV4-3 to TRBJ2-3, with D unclear. CDR1 is LGHNA, CDR2 YSLEER, per germline. The germline V and J ends were trimmed by 0 bases and 1 base, with 8 bases remaining between them. The CDR3 is made up of 15 amino acids. The CDR3 spells CASSQDPDGTDTQYF. The DNA for the CDR3 is TGCGCCAGCAGCCAAGATCCGGACGGCACAGATACGCAGTATTTT.

The table lists this clonotype with a few counts. CDR3 amino acids: CSARVRTQPNEQFF. CDR3 sequence (DNA): TGCAGTGCTAGAGTACGCACTCAACCCAATGAGCAGTTCTTC. The chain combines TRBV20-1 with TRBJ2-1; D is undetermined. V gave up 1 base and J gave up 6 bases, with 13 bases separating them. From germline, CDR1 is DFQATT and CDR2 SNEGSKA (reference sequence). The CDR3 is 14 amino acids.

This clonotype was picked up many times. The chain uses TRBV5-1 and TRBJ2-7, with D hard to call. CDR3 size: 14 residues. V lost 0 bases, J lost 0 bases, and 7 bases lay in between. Germline values: CDR1 SGHRS, CDR2 YFSETQ. Here the CDR3 reads CASSLVVSSYEQYF. Written as DNA, the CDR3 is TGCGCCAGCAGCTTGGTCGTCAGCTCCTACGAGCAGTACTTC.

The CDR3 sequence is CASSMGQGARETQYF. In DNA, the CDR3 is TGTGCCAGCAGCATGGGACAGGGGGCGCGAGAGACCCAGTACTTC. The chain is built from TRBV12-3 or TRBV12-4 and TRBJ2-5; 12 bases are shared with TRBD1. This CDR3 region has 15 residues. After removal of 6 bases from V and 4 bases from J, the junction contained 6 bases not matched to a gene.

The gene calls are TRBV6-5 and TRBJ2-1, with 9 bases lining up with TRBD2. CDR1 and CDR2 from the germline V gene are MNHEY and SVGAGI. This CDR3 is built from 15 residues. The V gene end was trimmed by 3 bases and the J gene end by 6 bases; junction bases not matched to a gene: 6. In DNA, the CDR3 is TGTGCCAGCAGTTATTCGGCTAGCGGGGCCAATGAGCAGTTCTTC. Residues: CASSYSASGANEQFF.

The V call is TRBV7-3, the J call TRBJ1-6, with no clear D. In germline, CDR1 is SGHTA, CDR2 FQGTGA. The V end was cut by 2 bases, the J end by 4 bases, with 12 bases between. This CDR3 has 16 amino acids. Written as DNA, the CDR3 is TGTGCCAGCAGCTTATACGCCAGTCCTTATAATTCACCCCTCCACTTT. Residues: CASSLYASPYNSPLHF.

CDR3 DNA: TGTGCCAGCAGCCCCCGTCCTGCGGGAGGGATAGGGGCTAACATTCAGTACTTC. Translated, it gives CASSPRPAGGIGANIQYF. The V gene is TRBV9, the J gene TRBJ2-7, with 9 bases matching TRBD2. The DNA end is a closer match to TRBJ2-4, so the J assignment may be wrong. In germline, CDR1 is SGDLS, CDR2 YYNGEE. The CDR3 sequence is 18 residues long.

The chain links TRBV25-1 to TRBJ2-1; D perhaps matches TRBD2 (6 bases). The germline V gene encodes CDR1 MGHDK and CDR2 SYGVNS. The CDR3 totals 12 residues. With 9 bases removed from V and 6 bases from J, the gap between germline ends came to 12 bases. The CDR3: CARAGRLNEQFF. DNA for the CDR3: TGTGCCAGGGCCGGGAGACTCAATGAGCAGTTCTTC.

V is TRBV20-1 and J is TRBJ1-5; no firm D call. The CDR3 is 12 amino acids. The germline V and J ends were trimmed by 3 bases and 4 bases, with 7 bases remaining between them. Germline V lookup: CDR1 DFQATT, CDR2 SNEGSKA (reference sequence). The chain's CDR3 is CSASPGNQPQHF. CDR3 DNA: TGCAGTGCTAGTCCCGGGAATCAGCCCCAGCATTTT.

This chain connects TRBV2 to TRBJ2-1; TRBD2 matches 11 bases. The CDR3 has 16 amino acids. Looked up from germline, CDR1 is SNHLY and CDR2 is FYNNEI. V shed 6 bases, J shed 8 bases, and the junction held 12 bases outside the gene matches. The CDR3 loop reads CASRGLAGADLDEQFF. The CDR3 coding sequence is TGTGCCAGCAGAGGACTAGCGGGCGCCGATCTCGATGAGCAGTTCTTC.